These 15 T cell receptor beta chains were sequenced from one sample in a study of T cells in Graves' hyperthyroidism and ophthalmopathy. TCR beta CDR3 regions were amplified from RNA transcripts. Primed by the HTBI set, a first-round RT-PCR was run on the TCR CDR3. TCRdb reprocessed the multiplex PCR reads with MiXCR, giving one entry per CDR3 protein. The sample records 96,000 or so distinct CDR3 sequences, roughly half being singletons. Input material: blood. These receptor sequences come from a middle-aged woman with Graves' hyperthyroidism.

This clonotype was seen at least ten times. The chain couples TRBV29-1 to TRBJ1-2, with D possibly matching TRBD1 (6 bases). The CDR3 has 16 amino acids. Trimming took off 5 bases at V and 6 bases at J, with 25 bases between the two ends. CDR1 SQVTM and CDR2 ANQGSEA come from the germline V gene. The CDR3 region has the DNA TGCAGCGTTCACTCCCCTGTGGGGGCAGGGACGAATGGCTACACCTTC. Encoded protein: CSVHSPVGAGTNGYTF.

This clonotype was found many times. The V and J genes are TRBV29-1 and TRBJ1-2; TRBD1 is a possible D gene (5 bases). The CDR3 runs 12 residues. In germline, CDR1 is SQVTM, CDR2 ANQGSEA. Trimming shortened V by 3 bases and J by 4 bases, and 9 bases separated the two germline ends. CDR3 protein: CSVEGGSYGYTF. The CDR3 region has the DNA TGCAGCGTTGAGGGGGGGAGCTATGGCTACACCTTC.

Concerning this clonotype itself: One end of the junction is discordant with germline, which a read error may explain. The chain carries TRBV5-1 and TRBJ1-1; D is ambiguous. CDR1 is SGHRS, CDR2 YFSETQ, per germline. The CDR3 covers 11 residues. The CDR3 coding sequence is TGTGCCAGCAGCCCAGGCGGGGTGGCTTTCTTT. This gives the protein CASSPGGVAFF.

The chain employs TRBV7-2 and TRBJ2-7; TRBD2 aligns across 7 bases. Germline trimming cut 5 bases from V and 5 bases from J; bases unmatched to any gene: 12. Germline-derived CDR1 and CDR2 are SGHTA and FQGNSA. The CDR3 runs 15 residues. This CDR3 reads CASSRVAGEEHEQYF. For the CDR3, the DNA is TGTGCCAGCAGCCGAGTGGCGGGAGAAGAACACGAGCAGTACTTC.

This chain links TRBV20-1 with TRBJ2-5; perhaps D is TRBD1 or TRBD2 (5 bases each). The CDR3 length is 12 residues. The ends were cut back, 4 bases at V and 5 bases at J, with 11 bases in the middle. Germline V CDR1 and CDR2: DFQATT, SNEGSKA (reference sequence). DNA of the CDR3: TGCAGTGCTACTGGGGGTGGGGAGACCCAGTACTTC. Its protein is CSATGGGETQYF.

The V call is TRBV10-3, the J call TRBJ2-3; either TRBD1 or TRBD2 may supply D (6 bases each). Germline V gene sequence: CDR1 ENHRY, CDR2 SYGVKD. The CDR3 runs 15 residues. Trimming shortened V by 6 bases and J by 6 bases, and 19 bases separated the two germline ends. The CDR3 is CAIRSSGGAADTQYF. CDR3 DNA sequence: TGTGCCATCAGATCTTCCGGGGGCGCAGCTGATACGCAGTATTTT.

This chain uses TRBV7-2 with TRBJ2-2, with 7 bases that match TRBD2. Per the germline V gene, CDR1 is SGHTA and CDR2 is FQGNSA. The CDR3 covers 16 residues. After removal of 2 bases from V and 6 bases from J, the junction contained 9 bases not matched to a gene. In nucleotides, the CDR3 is TGTGCCAGCAGCTTACAGTTAGCGGGCCGGGCCGGGGAGCTGTTTTTT. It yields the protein CASSLQLAGRAGELFF.

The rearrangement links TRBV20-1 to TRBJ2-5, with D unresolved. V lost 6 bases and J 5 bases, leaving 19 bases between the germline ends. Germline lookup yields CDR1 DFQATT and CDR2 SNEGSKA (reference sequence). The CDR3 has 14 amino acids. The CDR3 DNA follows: TGCAGTGCCCCAATTGAAACGGTCGGCGAGACCCAGTACTTC. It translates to CSAPIETVGETQYF.

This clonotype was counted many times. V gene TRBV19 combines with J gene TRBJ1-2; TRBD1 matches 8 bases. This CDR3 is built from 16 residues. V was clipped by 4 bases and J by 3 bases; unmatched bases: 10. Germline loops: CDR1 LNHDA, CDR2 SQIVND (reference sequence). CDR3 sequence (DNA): TGTGCCAGTAGTAAATGGGGACAGGAGGAATACTATGGCTACACCTTC. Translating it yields CASSKWGQEEYYGYTF.

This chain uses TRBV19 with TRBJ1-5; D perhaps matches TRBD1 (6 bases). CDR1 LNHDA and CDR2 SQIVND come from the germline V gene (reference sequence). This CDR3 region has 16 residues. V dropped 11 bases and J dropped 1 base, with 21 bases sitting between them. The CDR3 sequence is CAWSPTGRGSNQPQHF. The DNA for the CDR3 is TGTGCCTGGAGTCCAACAGGGAGAGGAAGCAATCAGCCCCAGCATTTT.

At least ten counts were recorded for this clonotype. In nucleotides, the CDR3 is TGTGCCAGCAGATCCTGGGCCCTAGGGAACACTGAAGCTTTCTTT. Translation gives CASRSWALGNTEAFF. The rearrangement joins TRBV6-5 to TRBJ1-1; D gene unclear. V lost 6 bases and J lost 1, with 15 bases in between. The CDR3 is made up of 15 amino acids. Germline V lookup: CDR1 MNHEY, CDR2 SVGAGI.

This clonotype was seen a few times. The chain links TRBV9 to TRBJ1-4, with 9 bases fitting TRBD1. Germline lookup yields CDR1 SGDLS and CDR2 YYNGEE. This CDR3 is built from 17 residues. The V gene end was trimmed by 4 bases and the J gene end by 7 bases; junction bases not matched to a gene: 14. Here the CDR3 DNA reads TGTGCCAGCAGCCAAGATTTTCTGCGGGACAGGGCTGAAAAACTGTTTTTT. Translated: CASSQDFLRDRAEKLFF.

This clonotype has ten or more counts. CDR3 sequence: CASSTGGWGVAFF. The CDR3 nucleotides are TGTGCCAGCAGCACCGGTGGGTGGGGCGTAGCTTTCTTT. This chain joins TRBV5-6 and TRBJ1-1, with D perhaps matching TRBD1 (5 bases). V was shortened by 4 bases and J by 10 bases, with 17 bases between the two germline ends. The germline V gene encodes CDR1 SGHDT and CDR2 YYEEEE. The CDR3 is 13 amino acids.

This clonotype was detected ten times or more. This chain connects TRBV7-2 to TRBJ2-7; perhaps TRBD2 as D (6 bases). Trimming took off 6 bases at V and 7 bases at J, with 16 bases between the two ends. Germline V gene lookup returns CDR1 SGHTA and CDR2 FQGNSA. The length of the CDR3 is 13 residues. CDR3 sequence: CASSPSVTWEQYF. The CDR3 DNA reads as TGTGCCAGCAGTCCTAGCGTGACTTGGGAGCAGTACTTC.

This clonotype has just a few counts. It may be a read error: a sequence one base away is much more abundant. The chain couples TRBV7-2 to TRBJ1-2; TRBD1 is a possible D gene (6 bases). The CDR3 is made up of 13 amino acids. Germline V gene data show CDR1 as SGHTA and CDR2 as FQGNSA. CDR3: CASSLEPGQGYAF. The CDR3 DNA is TGTGCCAGCAGCTTGGAGCCGGGACAAGGCTACGCCTTC.